The 19 T cell receptor beta chains listed next were all sequenced from one sample in a study of blood T cells in healthy people across ages (dated by TCRdb to the mid-2010s). Libraries were prepared through 5' RACE. Sequencing took place on an Illumina HiSeq 2500. A second PCR of about 7 to 12 cycles was run with a J-beta primer mix and a sample-barcoded 5' primer. TCRdb handled the public reads itself, with Q25 trimming in fastp and clone calling in MiXCR, and kept productive beta chains. Rows are unified per CDR3 protein, each entry keeping the most common DNA and genes. This sample is represented by some 930,000 distinct CDR3 sequences; about 28% of them were singletons. The biggest ten clones account for 10% of the sample. These records were also assigned to another study, of T cells of mothers and their children.

Sequenced: blood. Receptor source: a woman aged 35 to 49 in good health.

This clonotype showed up many times. J is TRBJ1-2 and V is TRBV7-2; 7 bases line up with TRBD1. The CDR3 consists of 12 residues. Germline V lookup: CDR1 SGHTA, CDR2 FQGNSA. V lost 1 base to trimming and J lost 9 bases; unmatched junction nucleotides: 2. The CDR3, as DNA: TGTGCCAGCAGCTTAGACAGGGGTCGCTACACCTTC. Translated, it gives CASSLDRGRYTF.

In its sample, this clonotype was seen a few times. V usage is TRBV28 and J usage is TRBJ1-2; TRBD1 matches at 7 bases. The CDR3 is made up of 14 amino acids. Germline V gives CDR1 MDHEN, CDR2 SYDVKM. J was trimmed by 8 bases and V by 3 bases; bases with no gene match: 9. The CDR3 loop is CASSFGQAAWGYTF. The CDR3 DNA reads as TGTGCCAGCAGTTTCGGACAGGCCGCCTGGGGCTACACCTTC.

This clonotype was seen a few times. The chain recombines TRBV2 with TRBJ2-7, with 9 bases aligning to TRBD1. Germline values: CDR1 SNHLY, CDR2 FYNNEI. There are 14 residues in the CDR3. With 7 bases clipped from V and 5 bases from J, the junction kept 9 bases outside the gene matches. The CDR3 DNA reads TGTGCCAGCAAGTCGACAGGGGGGCACGACGAGCAGTACTTC. This sequence encodes CASKSTGGHDEQYF.

J is TRBJ2-2 and V is TRBV20-1; TRBD2 matches 10 bases. V lost 6 bases and J lost 1; bases outside the gene matches: 2. The CDR3 has 14 residues. Germline CDR1 reads DFQATT; CDR2 reads SNEGSKA (reference sequence). For the CDR3, the DNA is TGCAGTGCAGTAGCGGGGGGGAACACCGGGGAGCTGTTTTTT. The encoded protein is CSAVAGGNTGELFF.

The V and J genes are TRBV12-3 or TRBV12-4 and TRBJ2-3; possible D gene TRBD2, 5 bases. The CDR3 totals 14 residues. The V end was cut by 5 bases, the J end by 5 bases, with 14 bases between. The CDR3 sequence: CASSLWELVDTQYF. DNA of the CDR3: TGTGCCAGCAGTCTTTGGGAGCTTGTAGATACGCAGTATTTT.

The chain joins TRBV27 to TRBJ2-2; TRBD1 is a possible D gene (6 bases). The CDR3 covers 15 residues. V was trimmed by 2 bases and J by 5 bases, leaving 12 bases between them. Germline V lookup: CDR1 MNHEY, CDR2 SMNVEV (reference sequence). The CDR3 loop is CASSLGNRVTGELFF. The DNA for the CDR3 is TGTGCCAGCAGTTTAGGGAACAGGGTTACCGGGGAGCTGTTTTTT.

As to this clonotype: Mismatch with germline at one junction end may stem from a read error. The chain joins TRBV6-6 to TRBJ2-7; maybe TRBD1 (5 bases). The CDR3 contains 16 residues. Germline CDR1 and CDR2: MNHNY and SVGAGI (reference sequence). The CDR3 DNA follows: TGTGCCGGCAGTTATTCCGGACACAATCCCTCCTACGAGCAGTACTTC. Translated, it gives CAGSYSGHNPSYEQYF.

This clonotype was counted many times. The chain carries TRBV6-2 or TRBV6-3 and TRBJ1-1, with 8 nucleotides matching TRBD1. The length of the CDR3 is 19 residues. CDR1 and CDR2 (germline): MNHEY, SVGEGT. The ends lost 0 bases at V and 1 base at J; junction bases unmatched: 13. The CDR3 bases are TGTGCCAGCAGTTACTCATTCATCCCCCAGGGGGCCTGGAACACTGAAGCTTTCTTT. Its protein product is CASSYSFIPQGAWNTEAFF.

This clonotype was found a few times. A much larger clone lies a single base off, so this may be a read error. The rearrangement joins TRBV28 to TRBJ1-2; a possible D gene is TRBD1 (6 bases). Germline CDR1 reads MDHEN; CDR2 reads SYDVKM. The V and J ends lost 7 bases and 7 bases respectively, with 16 bases between them. CDR3 length: 13 amino acids. The CDR3 loop is CASNKRQDPGYTF. The CDR3, as DNA: TGTGCCAGCAATAAAAGACAGGATCCTGGCTACACCTTC.

This clonotype was observed a few times. V usage is TRBV10-3 and J usage is TRBJ2-5, with 8 positions matching TRBD1. The trim removed 4 bases at V and 2 bases at J, leaving 9 bases unmatched. CDR3 length: 16 residues. Looked up from germline, CDR1 is ENHRY and CDR2 is SYGVKD. CDR3 sequence: CAISAGQGMGQETQYF. In DNA form, the CDR3 reads TGTGCCATCAGTGCCGGACAGGGAATGGGTCAAGAGACCCAGTACTTC.

As concerns this clonotype: A read error may explain this, as a much larger clone is one base away. The chain couples TRBV5-1 to TRBJ2-1; tentatively, D is TRBD1 or TRBD2 (5 bases each). Germline V gene lookup returns CDR1 SGHRS and CDR2 YFSETQ. This CDR3 is built from 15 residues. The CDR3 protein is CASSQTERGSNVQFF. The CDR3 DNA is TGCGCCAGCAGCCAAACCGAGAGGGGATCCAATGTGCAGTTCTTC.

About this clonotype: Relative to the germline gene, one junction end is altered; a read error may explain this. This chain uses TRBV7-2 with TRBJ2-1; tentative D call: TRBD2 (5 bases). CDR1 is SGHTA, CDR2 FQGNSA, per germline. This CDR3 spans 17 amino acids. This CDR3 is CASSAAAGTRAGNERFF. CDR3 bases: TGCGCCAGCAGCGCGGCGGCGGGCACTAGAGCCGGTAATGAGCGGTTCTTC.

In its sample, this clonotype was seen many times. The V and J genes are TRBV7-2 and TRBJ2-6; D unresolved. Germline lookup yields CDR1 SGHTA and CDR2 FQGNSA. The CDR3 extends over 17 amino acids. With 5 bases removed from V and 1 base from J, the gap between germline ends came to 15 bases. CDR3: CASSPRPFASGANVLTF. DNA for the CDR3: TGTGCCAGCAGCCCCAGACCGTTCGCTTCTGGGGCCAACGTCCTGACTTTC.

This clonotype came up a few times. The genes are TRBV12-3 or TRBV12-4 and TRBJ2-7; TRBD1 aligns across 7 bases. The CDR3 extends over 13 amino acids. Losses at the gene ends were 5 bases for V and 7 bases for J; bases not matched to a gene: 8. CDR3 in DNA: TGTGCCAGCAGTGTAGGGACAGTGAATGAGCAGTACTTC. Amino acids: CASSVGTVNEQYF.

This clonotype was recorded many times. The chain has TRBV27 and TRBJ2-7; 7 bases line up with TRBD1. With 0 bases clipped from V and 0 bases from J, the junction kept 8 bases outside the gene matches. The V gene's germline CDR1 is MNHEY and CDR2 SMNVEV (reference sequence). This CDR3 region has 17 residues. This CDR3 is CASSLSRTRDSSYEQYF. CDR3 bases: TGTGCCAGCAGTTTATCGAGAACCCGGGACAGCTCCTACGAGCAGTACTTC.

This clonotype has more than one count but fewer than ten. V is TRBV9 and J is TRBJ2-1; unclear D gene. The CDR3 loop spans 16 amino acids. Germline CDR1 reads SGDLS; CDR2 reads YYNGEE. V was shortened by 0 bases and J by 1 base, with 11 bases between the two germline ends. The CDR3 loop reads CASSVAAIQSYNEQFF. CDR3 bases: TGTGCCAGCAGCGTAGCAGCAATTCAGTCCTACAATGAGCAGTTCTTC. Variable domain in full (rest from reference TRBV9 and TRBJ2-1): DSGVTQTPKHLITATGQRVTLRCSPRSGDLSVYWYQQSLDQGLQFLIQYYNGEERAKGNILERFSAQQFPDLHSELNLSSLELGDSALYFCASSVAAIQSYNEQFFGPGTRLTVL.

The chain is built from TRBV19 and TRBJ1-1, with 8 bases aligning to TRBD1. From germline, CDR1 is LNHDA and CDR2 SQIVND (reference sequence). With 6 bases clipped from V and 2 bases from J, the junction kept 8 bases outside the gene matches. The CDR3 spans 15 residues. DNA for the CDR3: TGTGCCAGTAGCAGTTGGACAGGGACAAACACTGAAGCTTTCTTT. This sequence encodes CASSSWTGTNTEAFF.

The chain carries TRBV4-3 and TRBJ2-1; 14 bases match TRBD2. V was clipped by 3 bases and J by 12 bases; unmatched bases: 10. Germline CDR1 and CDR2: LGHNA and YSLEER. There are 16 residues in the CDR3. The CDR3 bases are TGCGCCAGCAGCCACCCCGGGACTAGCGGGGGCGATGGGCAGTTCTTC. This sequence encodes CASSHPGTSGGDGQFF.

This clonotype has just a few counts. An end of the junction differs from the germline gene, which may be a read error. In DNA, the CDR3 is TGTGCCAGCAGCTCTGACAGGGACACTGGAGCTTTCTTT. It codes for CASSSDRDTGAFF. The J gene is TRBJ1-1, the V gene TRBV7-3; 7 positions match TRBD1. Germline values: CDR1 SGHTA, CDR2 FQGTGA. CDR3 length equals 13 residues.